These T cell receptor beta chains were read from a single sample in a study of T cell responses to AZD1222 COVID-19 vaccine. Measured with immunoSEQ multiplex PCR; TCRdb has only the in-frame clones, and not every one. The sample includes approximately 140,000 clones, over 90% of them seen just once. The specimen was peripheral blood, collected on day 0 of AZD1222 vaccination. The receptors here all came from an adult in good health. The CDR3 runs from the conserved cysteine through the conserved F or W. The order of the fields is V gene, J gene, clone size, D gene, CDR3 DNA, CDR3 protein. D genes are given only for firm matches. The size field is filled for only some rows; it gives once, few, many or a size class.

TRBV5-4	TRBJ2-7	NA	NA	TGTGCCAGCAGCCGGGGCTTCTCAGGTAATATGGACGAGCAGTACTTC	CASSRGFSGNMDEQYF
TRBV19	TRBJ1-5	NA	NA	TGTGCCACTGCGCAGGCCCCCCAGCCCCAGCATTTT	CATAQAPQPQHF
TRBV20-1	TRBJ1-1	NA	NA	TGCAGTGCCCATACAGGAGCTGAAGCTTTCTTT	CSAHTGAEAFF
TRBV4-1	TRBJ1-1	few	NA	TGCGCCAGCAGCCAAGATAATGGGTTGTTAGCTTTCTTT	CASSQDNGLLAFF
TRBV15	TRBJ2-1	NA	NA	TGTGCCACCAGAGACGGGAGTTCCTACAATGAGCAGTTCTTC	CATRDGSSYNEQFF
TRBV14	TRBJ1-2	NA	NA	TGTGCCAGCAGCCAGGGATTATATGGCTACACCTTC	CASSQGLYGYTF
TRBV9	TRBJ2-7	NA	NA	TGTGCCAGCAGCGAGGGGAGAGTGACACCCGAGCAGTACTTC	CASSEGRVTPEQYF
TRBV5-4	TRBJ2-5	NA	TRBD1	TGTGCCAGCAGCTCCCTCCGGGACAGGGGGGAAGAGACCCAGTACTTC	CASSSLRDRGEETQYF
TRBV15	TRBJ2-3	NA	NA	TGTGCCACCAGCAGTGCTGGTCCAGGGGCAGATACGCAGTATTTT	CATSSAGPGADTQYF
TRBV5-5	TRBJ2-1	NA	TRBD2	TGTGCCAGCAGCCATTTTGGAGCGGGACGCTCCTACAATGAGCAGTTCTTC	CASSHFGAGRSYNEQFF
TRBV19	TRBJ1-1	NA	NA	TGTGCCAGTACCTGGGCCGAGAACACTGAAGCTTTCTTT	CASTWAENTEAFF
TRBV6-5	TRBJ1-2	NA	NA	TGTGCCAGCAGATTGACAGTTGATGGCTACACCTTC	CASRLTVDGYTF
TRBV28	TRBJ2-7	NA	NA	TGTGCCAGTCTAGGGGACCCCTACGAGCAGTACTTC	CASLGDPYEQYF
TRBV19	TRBJ2-1	NA	TRBD2	TGTGCCAGTAACCCGGGGGGGGTCTTCAATGAGCAGTTCTTC	CASNPGGVFNEQFF
TRBV19	TRBJ2-3	NA	TRBD1	TGTGCCAGTAGTCCAAGACAGGGTACGCAGTATTTT	CASSPRQGTQYF
TRBV7-2	TRBJ2-2	NA	NA	TGTGCCAGCAGCTTACTGGTGACCGGGGAGCTGTTTTTT	CASSLLVTGELFF
TRBV4-3	TRBJ2-7	NA	TRBD1	TGCGCCAGCAGCCAAGATAGGTCAGGGGGCGGCTACGAGCAGTACTTC	CASSQDRSGGGYEQYF
TRBV9	TRBJ2-7	NA	TRBD1	TGTGCCAGCAGCGGGAGAGGGACAGAAATGTCCTACGAGCAGTACTTC	CASSGRGTEMSYEQYF
TRBV27	TRBJ2-2	NA	NA	TGTGCCAGCAGTCTAAGGGTGAACACCGGGGAGCTGTTTTTT	CASSLRVNTGELFF
TRBV15	TRBJ1-2	NA	NA	TGTGCCACCAGCAGAGTTGGGGGGGGCTATGGCTACACCTTC	CATSRVGGGYGYTF
TRBV7-2	TRBJ2-5	NA	NA	TGTGCCAGCAGCGGCCCGGGGCCTCAAGAGACCCAGTACTTC	CASSGPGPQETQYF
TRBV3-1/TRBV3-2	TRBJ2-2	NA	NA	TGTGCCAGCAGCCAAGGCCAAAACAGGGGGGAGCTGTTTTTT	CASSQGQNRGELFF
TRBV5-1	TRBJ2-3	NA	NA	TGCGCCAGCAGCTTATACGGGACCCAGCGGCCTTCTAGCACAGATACGCAGTATTTT	CASSLYGTQRPSSTDTQYF
TRBV7-9	TRBJ2-3	NA	TRBD2	TGTGCCAGCAGCTTATCGGCCGGGACTAGCGGGGCTAGCACAGATACGCAGTATTTT	CASSLSAGTSGASTDTQYF
TRBV27	TRBJ1-2	NA	NA	TGTGCCAGCAGTTTCTTGTCCGGCTCAGGCCCCCTTGGCTACACCTTC	CASSFLSGSGPLGYTF
TRBV6-5	TRBJ2-3	NA	NA	TGTGCCAGCAGTTACTGGGGGGGGCAAGAGTCAGATACGCAGTATTTT	CASSYWGGQESDTQYF
TRBV19	TRBJ2-1	NA	NA	TGTGCCAGTAAGACTGTCCCCACTCAATCCAATGAGCAGTTCTTC	CASKTVPTQSNEQFF
TRBV7-2	TRBJ2-6	NA	NA	TGTGCCAGCAGCTCTGGATCCACTGGGGCCAACGTCCTGACTTTC	CASSSGSTGANVLTF
TRBV28	TRBJ1-2	NA	TRBD1	TGTGCCAGCAGTTCCTCTAGCGCGGGACAGGGGAATGATGGCTACACCTTC	CASSSSSAGQGNDGYTF
TRBV29-1	TRBJ1-1	NA	NA	TGCAGCGGGAGGAACACTGAAGCTTTCTTT	CSGRNTEAFF
TRBV1	TRBJ1-2	once	NA	TGCACCAGCAGCCACCGTTTGGTAGGTGCCTGCAACCTTGATCACCGTTATGGCTACACCTTC	CTSSHRLVGACNLDHRYGYTF
TRBV6-5	TRBJ1-2	NA	TRBD1	TGTGCCAGCAGTATACTACCGGACAGGGAGCATGGCTACACCTTC	CASSILPDREHGYTF
TRBV10-2	TRBJ2-7	NA	NA	TGCGCCACCTCGGGGGCGCGGGGAACCTACGAGCAGTACTTC	CATSGARGTYEQYF
TRBV7-6	TRBJ2-1	NA	NA	TGTGCCAGCAGCCCCCCCGGGGGTACCTACAATGAGCAGTTCTTC	CASSPPGGTYNEQFF
TRBV13	TRBJ2-1	NA	NA	TGTGCCAGCGGGGGGGCGTACAATGAGCAGTTCTTC	CASGGAYNEQFF
TRBV2	TRBJ1-1	NA	TRBD1	TGTGCCAGCAGGGGCCGGACAGGTGGGAACACTGAAGCTTTCTTT	CASRGRTGGNTEAFF
TRBV15	TRBJ1-6	NA	NA	TGTGCCACCAGCAGGGGTTTTGTCAAGGAATCACCCCTCCACTTT	CATSRGFVKESPLHF
TRBV6-2/TRBV6-3	TRBJ2-5	NA	TRBD2	TGTGCCAGCAGTTACTCCTCGACTAGCGGGAGGGAGACCCAGTACTTC	CASSYSSTSGRETQYF
TRBV9	TRBJ1-2	NA	TRBD1	TGTGCCAGCAGCGCGTCCGGGACAGGGGACCCATATGGCTACACCTTC	CASSASGTGDPYGYTF
TRBV7-9	TRBJ2-3	few	NA	TGTGCCAGCAGCTTAGGCTCTTGGGTTAGCACAGATACGCAGTATTTT	CASSLGSWVSTDTQYF
TRBV27	TRBJ1-2	NA	NA	TGTGCCAGCAGTTTAAATAACTATGGCTACACCTTC	CASSLNNYGYTF